A selection of T cell receptor beta chains follows, all from one sample in a study of T cells after yellow fever vaccination. One entry per CDR3 protein, called by TCRdb with MiXCR from the 5' RACE reads. Of about 160,000 distinct CDR3 sequences detected, 5.5% to 7.5% appear once; the ten largest clones hold 2.5% to 3%. Sequenced here: CD4+ T cells sorted from PBMCs, sampled around 5 days after the first yellow fever vaccination. These TCRs come from a man younger than 35 who received the YFV17D yellow fever vaccine. The CDR3 runs from the conserved cysteine through the conserved F or W. D genes are given only for firm matches. Rows may omit the clone size; those that give it use once, few, many or a size class.

d_call	v_call	j_call	clone_size	cdr3_aa	cdr3_nt
.	TRBV11-2	TRBJ1-6	many	CASSLRSSYNSPLHF	TGTGCCAGCAGCCTCCGGAGCTCCTATAATTCACCCCTCCACTTT
.	TRBV28	TRBJ1-2	many	CASSLRGLGGYTF	TGTGCCAGCAGTTTAAGAGGCCTGGGCGGCTACACCTTC
TRBD1	TRBV6-1	TRBJ1-6	many	CASSASGTERSPLHF	TGTGCCAGCAGTGCCTCCGGGACAGAACGGTCACCCCTCCACTTT
TRBD1	TRBV29-1	TRBJ2-7	few	CSATADRVVDEQYF	TGCAGCGCCACGGCGGACAGGGTGGTTGACGAGCAGTACTTC
.	TRBV5-1	TRBJ1-1	many	CASRHYGRGRTEAFF	TGCGCCAGCAGACACTACGGGAGAGGGAGGACTGAAGCTTTCTTT
.	TRBV7-3	TRBJ2-3	.	CASRRDPSTDTQYF	TGTGCCAGCAGACGGGACCCGAGCACAGATACGCAGTATTTT
.	TRBV7-9	TRBJ2-2	.	CASIGGNTGELFF	TGTGCCAGCATTGGAGGTAACACCGGGGAGCTGTTTTTT
.	TRBV9	TRBJ1-4	many	CASNSGGGEKLFF	TGTGCCAGCAATTCGGGGGGTGGTGAAAAACTGTTTTTT
TRBD2	TRBV7-2	TRBJ2-5	many	CASGPSGQETQYF	TGTGCCAGCGGGCCTAGCGGGCAAGAGACCCAGTACTTC
.	TRBV12-3/TRBV12-4	TRBJ2-1	many	CASSLVGNEQFF	TGTGCCAGCAGTTTGGTAGGGAATGAGCAGTTCTTC
.	TRBV10-2	TRBJ2-3	many	CASNPGWGTQYF	TGCGCCAGCAACCCGGGGTGGGGTACGCAGTATTTT
TRBD1	TRBV30	TRBJ2-1	.	CAWSVRAGQGYNEQFF	TGTGCCTGGAGTGTACGAGCGGGACAGGGCTACAATGAGCAGTTCTTC
.	TRBV20-1	TRBJ2-5	many	CSAVQQETQYF	TGCAGTGCCGTTCAACAAGAGACCCAGTACTTC
.	TRBV7-8	TRBJ2-2	few	CASTSDPDGYRTGELFF	TGTGCCAGCACTTCCGATCCGGACGGCTACCGCACCGGGGAGCTGTTTTTT
TRBD2	TRBV2	TRBJ2-7	many	CASSGQRGEQEQYF	TGTGCCAGCAGTGGTCAGCGGGGGGAACAAGAGCAGTACTTC
TRBD1	TRBV25-1	TRBJ1-3	.	CASSALTGSGTTIYF	TGTGCCAGCAGTGCCCTGACAGGGTCTGGAACCACCATATATTTT